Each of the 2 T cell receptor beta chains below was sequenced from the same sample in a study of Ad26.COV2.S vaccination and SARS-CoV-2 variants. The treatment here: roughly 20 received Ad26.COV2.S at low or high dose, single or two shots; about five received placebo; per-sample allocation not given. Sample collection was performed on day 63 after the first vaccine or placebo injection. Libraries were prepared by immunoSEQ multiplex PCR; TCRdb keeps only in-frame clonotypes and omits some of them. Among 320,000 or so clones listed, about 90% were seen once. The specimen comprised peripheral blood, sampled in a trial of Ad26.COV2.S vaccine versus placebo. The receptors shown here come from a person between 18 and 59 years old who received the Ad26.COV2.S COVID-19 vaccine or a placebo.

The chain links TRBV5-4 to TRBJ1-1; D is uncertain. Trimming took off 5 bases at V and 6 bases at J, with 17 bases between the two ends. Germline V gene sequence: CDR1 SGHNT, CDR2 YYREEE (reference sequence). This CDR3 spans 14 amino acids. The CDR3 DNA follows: TGTGCCAGCAGTGACCAGACGAGATTGCCTGAAGCTTTCTTT. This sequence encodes CASSDQTRLPEAFF. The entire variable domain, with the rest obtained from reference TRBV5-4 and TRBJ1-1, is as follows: ETGVTQSPTHLIKTRGQQVTLRCSSQSGHNTVSWYQQALGQGPQFIFQYYREEENGRGNFPPRFSGLQFPNYSSELNVNALELDDSALYLCASSDQTRLPEAFFGQGTRLTVV.

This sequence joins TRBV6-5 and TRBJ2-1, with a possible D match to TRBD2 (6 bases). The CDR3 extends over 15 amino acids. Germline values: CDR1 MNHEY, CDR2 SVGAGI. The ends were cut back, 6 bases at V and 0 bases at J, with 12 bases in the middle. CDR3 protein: CASRLAVHSYNEQFF. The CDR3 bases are TGTGCCAGCAGATTAGCGGTCCACTCCTACAATGAGCAGTTCTTC.